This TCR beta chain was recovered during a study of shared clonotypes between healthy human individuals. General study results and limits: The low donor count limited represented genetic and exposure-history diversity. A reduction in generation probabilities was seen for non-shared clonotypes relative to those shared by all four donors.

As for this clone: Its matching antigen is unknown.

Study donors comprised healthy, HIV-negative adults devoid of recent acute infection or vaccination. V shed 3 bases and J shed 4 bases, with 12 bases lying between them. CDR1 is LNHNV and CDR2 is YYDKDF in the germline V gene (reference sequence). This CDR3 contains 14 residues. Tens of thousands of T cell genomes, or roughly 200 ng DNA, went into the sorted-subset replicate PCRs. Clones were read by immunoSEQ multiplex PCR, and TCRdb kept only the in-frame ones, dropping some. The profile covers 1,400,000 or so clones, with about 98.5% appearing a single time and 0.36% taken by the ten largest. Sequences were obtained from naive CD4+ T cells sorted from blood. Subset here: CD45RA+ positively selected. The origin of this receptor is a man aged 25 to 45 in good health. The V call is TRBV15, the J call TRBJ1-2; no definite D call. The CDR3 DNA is TGTGCCACCAGCAGGGTTGCGGCTAGCTATGGCTACACCTTC. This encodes CATSRVAASYGYTF.